The T cell receptor beta chain described here comes from a study of shared clonotypes between healthy human individuals. Healthy HIV-negative adults with no recent acute infections or vaccinations were recruited as donors. CD4+ cells were split into CD45RA+ naive and CD45RA-negative memory subsets. Approximately 220 ng DNA, 25,000 to 30,000 T cell genomes, went into each sorted-subset replicate PCR. Generated by immunoSEQ multiplex PCR, the TCRdb table keeps only in-frame clones and is missing some. The sample holds some 1 million clones; roughly 70% are singletons and the top ten take approximately 1.5%. Trimming pared 4 bases from V and 0 bases from J, leaving 14 bases between. The CDR3 loop spans 16 amino acids. Germline V gives CDR1 SGHNT, CDR2 YYREEE (reference sequence).

Sequencing used memory CD4+ T cells sorted from blood. Subset noted: CD45RA-negative fraction. The gene calls are TRBV5-4 and TRBJ1-3, with D tentatively TRBD1 (6 bases). The origin of this receptor is a man between 18 and 35 years old in good health. The DNA for the CDR3 is TGTGCCAGCAGCCCTGGGGGGCTCAGCTCTGGAAACACCATATATTTT. Protein product: CASSPGGLSSGNTIYF.